This T cell receptor (beta chain) was recorded in a study of identical twins. The CDR3 spans 13 residues. The germline gives CDR1 SQVTM, CDR2 ANQGSEA. TCRdb reanalysed the 5' RACE reads using MiXCR and keeps one entry per CDR3 protein. The table has 470,000 or so distinct CDR3 sequences, less than 25% seen once; the top ten hold roughly 2.8%. Study-level results: There was an excess of low generation probability in the out-of-frame alpha sequences that twins shared. In cord blood, abundant beta clonotypes had fewer insertions; memory showed no trend.

A remark on this clonotype: Its specificity is unknown.

Each donor was a healthy Caucasian. The data were also submitted as part of a second study, on T cells expressing NK-cell markers. That work adds: Seven of the eight sequenced donors were classified as HCMV-seropositive, and one was classified as seronegative.

Specimen: CD4+ T cells sorted from blood. The receptor was derived from a woman aged 18-29 years in good health. The V and J genes are TRBV29-1 and TRBJ2-2; D perhaps matches TRBD2 (5 bases). The CDR3 region is CSGGALNTGELFF. CDR3 DNA: TGCAGTGGAGGAGCCTTGAACACCGGGGAGCTGTTTTTT.